The 18 T cell receptor beta chains given below trace back to one sample, sequenced in a study of cytomegalovirus exposure and HLA in healthy donors. The PCR ran on 60 Vbeta and 13 Jbeta primers. Using immunoSEQ multiplex PCR, the repertoire was profiled, and TCRdb retains in-frame clones only, with some absent. The table has about 110,000 clones, around three quarters seen once. Sequenced: PBMCs. The receptors shown here come from a woman younger than 45 in good health and CMV-seronegative.

There are a few counts of this clone. This sequence joins TRBV5-1 and TRBJ2-3, with D possibly being TRBD1 (6 bases). CDR1 is SGHRS, CDR2 YFSETQ, per germline. With 4 bases removed from V and 4 bases from J, the gap between germline ends came to 19 bases. The CDR3 extends over 16 amino acids. CDR3 loop: CASSLPTGLDADTQYF. As DNA, the CDR3 is TGCGCCAGCAGCCTGCCCACAGGGCTTGACGCAGATACGCAGTATTTT.

V usage is TRBV30 and J usage is TRBJ1-6; possibly TRBD1 for D (5 bases). CDR1 and CDR2 from the germline V gene are GTSNPN and SVGIG (reference sequence). V lost 0 bases and J 0 bases, leaving 12 bases between the germline ends. This CDR3 comprises 17 residues. The CDR3 region is CAWSVLAGSSYNSPLHF. The CDR3 DNA follows: TGTGCCTGGAGTGTACTAGCAGGGAGCTCCTATAATTCACCCCTCCACTTT.

The chain joins TRBV7-2 to TRBJ2-1; TRBD2 aligns across 9 bases. CDR3 length: 14 amino acids. CDR1 and CDR2 from the germline V gene are SGHTA and FQGNSA. Losses at the gene ends were 1 base for V and 5 bases for J; bases not matched to a gene: 0. Written as DNA, the CDR3 is TGTGCCAGCAGCTTAGGCGGGAGGGACAATGAGCAGTTCTTC. It translates to CASSLGGRDNEQFF. Using reference TRBV7-2 and TRBJ2-1 for the parts outside the CDR3, the full variable domain is GAGVSQSPSNKVTEKGKDVELRCDPISGHTALYWYRQSLGQGLEFLIYFQGNSAPDKSGLPSDRFSAERTGGSVSTLTIQRTQQEDSAVYLCASSLGGRDNEQFFGPGTRLTVL.

V is TRBV13 and J is TRBJ1-1; D remains ambiguous. Between the trimmed V and J ends, which lost 4 bases and 0 bases, there was a span of 6 bases. CDR3 length: 13 amino acids. Germline values: CDR1 PRHDT, CDR2 FYEKMQ (reference sequence). CDR3 bases: TGTGCCAGCAGCTCGACTCTGAACACTGAAGCTTTCTTT. Encoded protein: CASSSTLNTEAFF.

The genes are TRBV28 and TRBJ1-3; D call uncertain. V was pared by 7 bases and J by 1 base, with 14 bases between. Germline CDR1 reads MDHEN; CDR2 reads SYDVKM. The CDR3 has 15 residues. CDR3 bases: TGTGCCAGCATCGCTCCGGCGGGATCTGGAAACACCATATATTTT. This gives the protein CASIAPAGSGNTIYF.

The V gene is TRBV19, the J gene TRBJ1-1; a possible D gene is TRBD1 (5 bases). The ends were cut back, 5 bases at V and 5 bases at J, with 6 bases in the middle. This CDR3 comprises 11 residues. The germline V gene has CDR1 LNHDA and CDR2 SQIVND (reference sequence). The CDR3 here is CASSYRTEAFF. The CDR3 region has the DNA TGTGCCAGTAGTTACAGGACTGAAGCTTTCTTT.

The rearrangement uses TRBV6-6 and TRBJ2-7; TRBD2 agrees at 8 bases. Germline CDR1 reads MNHNY; CDR2 reads SVGAGI (reference sequence). The CDR3 spans 15 residues. V lost 5 bases, J lost 4 bases, and 10 bases stayed unmatched. The CDR3 DNA reads as TGTGCCAGCAGTACAACTAGCGGAATGAAGTACGAGCAGTACTTC. This encodes CASSTTSGMKYEQYF.

The V and J genes are TRBV10-3 and TRBJ2-5, with 11 nucleotides matching TRBD2. V lost 2 bases, J lost 5 bases, and 4 bases stayed unmatched. The CDR3 covers 15 residues. Germline values: CDR1 ENHRY, CDR2 SYGVKD. CDR3 sequence reads: CAISEPSGGSETQYF. Here the CDR3 DNA reads TGTGCCATCAGTGAGCCTAGCGGGGGGTCGGAGACCCAGTACTTC.

V is TRBV14 and J is TRBJ2-3, with 8 bases matching TRBD2. This CDR3 region has 16 residues. Germline trimming cut 4 bases from V and 5 bases from J; bases unmatched to any gene: 11. In germline, CDR1 is SGHDN, CDR2 FVKESK. CDR3 bases: TGTGCCAGCAGCCCCTTAGGAGCGGGAGTTAAAGATACGCAGTATTTT. It specifies CASSPLGAGVKDTQYF.

The chain uses TRBV28 and TRBJ1-2; D gene uncertain. Germline V lookup: CDR1 MDHEN, CDR2 SYDVKM. This CDR3 region has 13 residues. V was cut by 4 bases and J by 6 bases, with 12 bases left in between. The DNA for the CDR3 is TGTGCCAGCAGTTCCGGGAGTTTTAATGGCTACACCTTC. This sequence encodes CASSSGSFNGYTF.

CDR3 amino acids: CASSLGTGEYGYTF. In DNA form, the CDR3 reads TGTGCCAGCAGCTTAGGCACAGGGGAGTATGGCTACACCTTC. The chain employs TRBV7-9 and TRBJ1-2, with 7 bases lining up with TRBD1. Germline trimming cut 1 base from V and 5 bases from J; bases unmatched to any gene: 4. The CDR3 consists of 14 residues. Germline V gene sequence: CDR1 SEHNR, CDR2 FQNEAQ (reference sequence). Full variable domain (remainder filled in from reference TRBV7-9 and TRBJ1-2): DTGVSQNPRHKITKRGQNVTFRCDPISEHNRLYWYRQTLGQGPEFLTYFQNEAQLEKSRLLSDRFSAERPKGSFSTLEIQRTEQGDSAMYLCASSLGTGEYGYTFGSGTRLTVV.

The rearrangement uses TRBV4-2 and TRBJ2-7, with 11 bases that match TRBD1. CDR1 LGHNA and CDR2 YNFKEQ come from the germline V gene. The CDR3 has 15 residues. With V trimmed by 5 bases and J by 3 bases, 6 bases remained unmatched. The CDR3 bases are TGTGCCAGCAGCGAGGGGACAGGGGGTCTCTACGAGCAGTACTTC. Amino acid sequence: CASSEGTGGLYEQYF.

V is TRBV28 and J is TRBJ2-2, with 9 bases aligning to TRBD1. V lost 3 bases, J lost 6 bases, and 5 bases stayed unmatched. The V gene's germline CDR1 is MDHEN and CDR2 SYDVKM. The CDR3 runs to 15 residues. CDR3 DNA sequence: TGTGCCAGCAGTTTTGGGACAGGGTGGCCCGGGGAGCTGTTTTTT. Its translation: CASSFGTGWPGELFF.

The sample holds a few counts of this clone. The chain has TRBV5-1 and TRBJ1-6, with D possibly TRBD1 on 5 matching bases. Trimming removed 4 bases at V and 7 bases at J, with 12 bases between. The CDR3 extends over 14 amino acids. Germline V gene data show CDR1 as SGHRS and CDR2 as YFSETQ. In DNA, the CDR3 is TGCGCCAGCAGCGGGCAGGGCTTCAATTCACCCCTCCACTTT. Amino acid sequence: CASSGQGFNSPLHF.

The chain combines TRBV2 with TRBJ1-2; 7 bases map to TRBD1. The CDR3 spans 14 residues. V lost 5 bases, J lost 3 bases, and 6 bases stayed unmatched. Per germline, CDR1 SNHLY and CDR2 FYNNEI. CDR3 DNA sequence: TGTGCCAGCAGTACGACAGGGTCCGACTATGGCTACACCTTC. Its protein is CASSTTGSDYGYTF. Using reference TRBV2 and TRBJ1-2 for the parts outside the CDR3, the full variable domain is EPEVTQTPSHQVTQMGQEVILRCVPISNHLYFYWYRQILGQKVEFLVSFYNNEISEKSEIFDDQFSVERPDGSNFTLKIRSTKLEDSAMYFCASSTTGSDYGYTFGSGTRLTVV.

V gene TRBV6-1 combines with J gene TRBJ2-7; perhaps TRBD1 as D (6 bases). The CDR3 is made up of 16 amino acids. Trimming pared 3 bases from V and 4 bases from J, leaving 19 bases between. CDR1 and CDR2 from the germline V gene are MNHNS and SASEGT. The CDR3 sequence: CASSDVAWTEPYEQYF. For the CDR3, the DNA is TGTGCCAGCAGTGACGTTGCCTGGACAGAACCTTACGAGCAGTACTTC.

V usage is TRBV2 and J usage is TRBJ2-3; 9 positions agree with TRBD1. This CDR3 is 14 amino acids long. CDR1 SNHLY and CDR2 FYNNEI come from the germline V gene. Trimming cost V 9 bases and J 5 bases; bases outside gene matches: 9. The CDR3 loop reads CARDHRGQRDTQYF. Here the CDR3 DNA reads TGTGCCAGGGACCACAGGGGGCAAAGAGATACGCAGTATTTT.

The genes are TRBV7-2 and TRBJ1-5; 8 nucleotides align to TRBD1. Trimming at V came to 5 bases and at J to 6 bases, leaving 9 bases not matched to a gene. Germline V gene sequence: CDR1 SGHTA, CDR2 FQGNSA. CDR3 length: 15 amino acids. The CDR3 protein is CASSPGTGRGQPQHF. CDR3 sequence (DNA): TGTGCCAGCAGCCCCGGGACAGGACGGGGTCAGCCCCAGCATTTT.